This T cell receptor beta chain is drawn from a study of blood T cell repertoires in COVID-19. Whole-study context: Sites across the United States, Italy and Spain contributed samples from acute and convalescent COVID-19. Nucleic acid was either cDNA or gDNA, and it came from T cells, B-cell-depleted T cells, or PBMCs.

The method was immunoSEQ multiplex PCR; TCRdb's version includes in-frame clones alone and lacks a portion of them. The sample comprises 500,000 or so clones, about 85% of which are singletons, and roughly 0.7% rests with the top ten. CDR3 length equals 16 residues. J lost 4 bases, V lost 0 bases, and 6 bases had no gene match. CDR1 SGHRS and CDR2 YFSETQ come from the germline V gene. Among Cohort 3 donors, those recovered had two negative PCRs, clearance, or symptom resolution. Sequencing was performed on PBMCs or T cells enriched from blood (not recorded which). This receptor was identified in a woman between 18 and 29 years old who had recovered from COVID-19. V and J are TRBV5-1 and TRBJ2-1; 8 positions match TRBD2. The CDR3 protein is CASSLGVGTSYNEQFF. The CDR3 nucleotides are TGCGCCAGCAGCTTGGGAGTAGGGACTAGTTACAATGAGCAGTTCTTC.